This entry lists 20 T cell receptor beta chains sequenced from one sample in a study of shared clonotypes between healthy human individuals. Data came from immunoSEQ multiplex PCR; TCRdb stores just in-frame clones and leaves some out. The table has approximately 1,500,000 clones, around 98% seen once. Sequencing was performed on naive CD4+ T cells sorted from blood. Subset denoted: CD45RA+ positively selected. The receptors were sampled from a man younger than 45 in good health.

The rearrangement links TRBV19 to TRBJ2-7, with TRBD2 matching over 7 bases. The CDR3 has 16 amino acids. The V segment lost 6 bases and the J segment 5 bases; nucleotides outside the gene matches: 16. CDR1 is LNHDA and CDR2 is SQIVND in the germline V gene (reference sequence). The CDR3 region is CASRFNSGRALDEQYF. The CDR3 DNA is TGTGCCAGTAGGTTCAACAGTGGGAGGGCCCTCGACGAGCAGTACTTC.

The V and J genes are TRBV14 and TRBJ1-4; no definite D call. Germline V gene lookup returns CDR1 SGHDN and CDR2 FVKESK. V lost 6 bases, J lost 12 bases, and 14 bases lay in between. The length of the CDR3 is 12 residues. The CDR3 protein is CASSPSPLELFF. The CDR3 coding sequence is TGTGCCAGCAGTCCGAGCCCCCTGGAACTGTTTTTT.

The gene calls are TRBV15 and TRBJ2-5; D uncertain. Per germline, CDR1 LNHNV and CDR2 YYDKDF (reference sequence). The CDR3 runs to 14 residues. V was shortened by 3 bases and J by 0 bases, with 8 bases between the two germline ends. CDR3 nucleotides: TGTGCCACCAGCAGCGACTGGGACCAAGAGACCCAGTACTTC. It encodes CATSSDWDQETQYF.

The chain carries TRBV5-4 and TRBJ2-3; tentative D call: TRBD1 (6 bases). The V gene lost 3 bases and the J gene lost 0 bases, with 14 bases spanning the gap. CDR1 and CDR2 (germline): SGHNT, YYREEE (reference sequence). This CDR3 has 16 amino acids. CDR3 sequence: CASSSPSTGSTDTQYF. CDR3 DNA: TGTGCCAGCAGCTCTCCCTCGACAGGTAGCACAGATACGCAGTATTTT.

The chain joins TRBV19 to TRBJ1-4; D may be TRBD1 (6 bases). V was clipped by 6 bases and J by 5 bases, with 16 bases between them. The CDR3 extends over 15 amino acids. Germline V gene lookup returns CDR1 LNHDA and CDR2 SQIVND (reference sequence). The CDR3 loop is CASSRGLRTNEKLFF. The CDR3 DNA reads as TGTGCCAGTAGCAGGGGCCTAAGAACGAATGAAAAACTGTTTTTT. Full variable domain (rest looked up from reference TRBV19 and TRBJ1-4): DGGITQSPKYLFRKEGQNVTLSCEQNLNHDAMYWYRQDPGQGLRLIYYSQIVNDFQKGDIAEGYSVSREKKESFPLTVTSAQKNPTAFYLCASSRGLRTNEKLFFGSGTQLSVL.

J is TRBJ2-1 and V is TRBV7-2, with D maybe TRBD1 (5 bases). Germline lookup yields CDR1 SGHTA and CDR2 FQGNSA. The CDR3 covers 13 residues. With 4 bases removed from V and 7 bases from J, the gap between germline ends came to 11 bases. CDR3 amino acids: CASSSGARNEQFF. CDR3 nucleotides: TGTGCCAGCAGCTCTGGGGCCCGGAATGAGCAGTTCTTC.

This clone was seen a single time. This sequence joins TRBV5-6 and TRBJ2-3; D gene ambiguous. This CDR3 comprises 13 residues. Trimming pared 4 bases from V and 2 bases from J, leaving 8 bases between. Looked up from germline, CDR1 is SGHDT and CDR2 is YYEEEE. CDR3 nucleotide sequence: TGTGCCAGCAGCCCTGGCCCCACAGATACGCAGTATTTT. The encoded protein is CASSPGPTDTQYF.

V usage is TRBV2 and J usage is TRBJ2-7; tentatively, D is TRBD1 or TRBD2 (5 bases each). The CDR3 consists of 13 residues. From germline, CDR1 is SNHLY and CDR2 FYNNEI. The ends were cut back, 7 bases at V and 4 bases at J, with 14 bases in the middle. Here the CDR3 DNA reads TGTGCCAGCAACAACCGGGACCCTTACGAGCAGTACTTC. Amino acid sequence: CASNNRDPYEQYF.

The chain employs TRBV27 and TRBJ2-1, with D unresolved. Trimming removed 8 bases at V and 5 bases at J, with 7 bases between. This CDR3 is 11 amino acids long. The germline gives CDR1 MNHEY, CDR2 SMNVEV (reference sequence). Here the CDR3 DNA reads TGTGCCAGCTACCGGAACAATGAGCAGTTCTTC. This translates into CASYRNNEQFF.

The chain employs TRBV2 and TRBJ2-1; D might be TRBD1 (5 bases). V was trimmed by 2 bases and J by 14 bases, leaving 13 bases between them. Germline assignment: CDR1 SNHLY and CDR2 FYNNEI. The CDR3 is 12 residues long. This CDR3 is CASSERQPREFF. For the CDR3, the DNA is TGTGCCAGCAGTGAACGACAGCCACGGGAGTTCTTC. The full variable domain, in which reference TRBV2 and TRBJ2-1 provide the parts outside the CDR3, is EPEVTQTPSHQVTQMGQEVILRCVPISNHLYFYWYRQILGQKVEFLVSFYNNEISEKSEIFDDQFSVERPDGSNFTLKIRSTKLEDSAMYFCASSERQPREFFGPGTRLTVL.

V gene TRBV10-3 combines with J gene TRBJ2-1; 13 bases fit TRBD2. There are 13 residues in the CDR3. Trimming at V came to 10 bases and at J to 9 bases, leaving 6 bases not matched to a gene. From germline, CDR1 is ENHRY and CDR2 SYGVKD. Written as DNA, the CDR3 is TGTGCCACCGGACTAGCGGGAGAAGTTGAGCAGTTCTTC. Encoded protein: CATGLAGEVEQFF.

Turning to this clone: The same CDR3 is also encoded by other DNA sequences in this sample. For the CDR3, the DNA is TGCGCCAGCAGCCCCGGACAACCCACCTACGAGCAGTACTTC. Amino acid sequence: CASSPGQPTYEQYF. The chain recombines TRBV5-1 with TRBJ2-7; D might be TRBD1 (5 bases). Trimming shortened V by 4 bases and J by 2 bases, and 13 bases separated the two germline ends. CDR1 is SGHRS, CDR2 YFSETQ, per germline. CDR3 length: 14 residues.

This clone has a single count. This chain joins TRBV4-3 and TRBJ2-3; D call uncertain. This CDR3 region has 15 residues. V shed 0 bases and J shed 4 bases, with 11 bases lying between them. Per the germline V gene, CDR1 is LGHNA and CDR2 is YSLEER. The DNA for the CDR3 is TGCGCCAGCAGCCAAGATGTAAGCACACCAGATACGCAGTATTTT. It yields the protein CASSQDVSTPDTQYF.

This clone showed up just once. V gene TRBV9 combines with J gene TRBJ1-1; possible D gene TRBD1, 5 bases. The length of the CDR3 is 14 residues. The V end lost 0 bases, the J end lost 8 bases, and 14 bases lay between the germline ends. Per germline, CDR1 SGDLS and CDR2 YYNGEE. The CDR3 region has the DNA TGTGCCAGCAGCGTAGCAGGGTTTGAGGACGAAGCTTTCTTT. Protein product: CASSVAGFEDEAFF.

The chain joins TRBV6-1 to TRBJ2-3, with D uncertain. V was trimmed by 4 bases and J by 2 bases, leaving 4 bases between them. CDR3 size: 12 residues. CDR1 is MNHNS and CDR2 is SASEGT in the germline V gene. Written as DNA, the CDR3 is TGTGCCAGCAGTGGAAACACAGATACGCAGTATTTT. This codes for CASSGNTDTQYF.

The chain carries TRBV5-1 and TRBJ2-1; no clear D gene. Trimming took 1 base from V and 1 from J, leaving 9 bases between them. This CDR3 is 15 amino acids long. Germline-derived CDR1 and CDR2 are SGHRS and YFSETQ. CDR3 DNA sequence: TGCGCCAGCAGCTTGTTTTCCCTTTCCTACAATGAGCAGTTCTTC. Protein product: CASSLFSLSYNEQFF.

The chain joins TRBV4-1 to TRBJ2-5; 9 positions match TRBD2. The trim removed 4 bases at V and 4 bases at J, leaving 7 bases unmatched. The germline V gene has CDR1 MGHRA and CDR2 YSYEKL. CDR3 length equals 15 residues. CDR3 amino acids: CASSLPGGLAETQYF. The CDR3 region has the DNA TGCGCCAGCAGCCTCCCCGGGGGACTAGCAGAGACCCAGTACTTC.

This clone is a singleton in its sample. The rearrangement uses TRBV5-4 and TRBJ2-7; D possibly corresponds to TRBD1 (6 bases). CDR3 length equals 15 residues. V shed 4 bases and J shed 5 bases, with 19 bases lying between them. Germline V lookup: CDR1 SGHNT, CDR2 YYREEE (reference sequence). The CDR3 DNA reads as TGTGCCAGCAGCAAAGGACAGACGCCGGGTGACGAGCAGTACTTC. Translation gives CASSKGQTPGDEQYF. Full variable domain (rest looked up from reference TRBV5-4 and TRBJ2-7): ETGVTQSPTHLIKTRGQQVTLRCSSQSGHNTVSWYQQALGQGPQFIFQYYREEENGRGNFPPRFSGLQFPNYSSELNVNALELDDSALYLCASSKGQTPGDEQYFGPGTRLTVT.

V is TRBV18 and J is TRBJ2-7, with 10 bases identical to TRBD1. Unmatched junction bases numbered 5, after V lost 3 bases and J lost 0 bases. The CDR3 consists of 16 residues. Per germline, CDR1 KGHSH and CDR2 LQKENI. The CDR3 DNA reads TGTGCCAGCTCACCGAGACAGGGGGCTAGCTCCTACGAGCAGTACTTC. Its translation is CASSPRQGASSYEQYF.

About this clone: Germline and junction disagree at one end, which may indicate a read error. This CDR3 reads CASSLRHSNERFF. The CDR3 DNA follows: TGCGCCAGCAGCCTACGACACAGCAATGAGCGGTTCTTC. The chain combines TRBV4-1 with TRBJ2-1; no clear D gene. There are 13 residues in the CDR3. The germline V gene has CDR1 MGHRA and CDR2 YSYEKL.